This record covers a single TCR beta chain. Antigen unknown. Brentuximab vedotin exposure varied, and every patient relapsed after autologous stem cell transplantation. Method: immunoSEQ multiplex PCR; TCRdb's copy keeps in-frame clones and lacks some. The repertoire holds approximately 4,100 clones, 60% to 75% seen once, with 51% in the top ten. The sample originates from a study of PD-1 blockade in classical Hodgkin lymphoma. Germline V gene sequence: CDR1 SGDLS, CDR2 YYNGEE. CDR3 size: 17 residues. Trimming stripped 0 bases from V and 3 bases from J, with 15 bases between. General study findings and limits: By C4D1 there was a significant rise in CD4+ TCR diversity but not in CD8+ TCR diversity.

The TCR sequence derives from a human donor with classical Hodgkin lymphoma. The rearrangement uses TRBV9 and TRBJ2-2; D remains unclear. The starting material was peripheral blood mononuclear cells (PBMCs), obtained at baseline. The CDR3 reads CASSVELYGRDTGELFF. The CDR3 bases are TGTGCCAGCAGCGTAGAGCTCTACGGGCGAGACACCGGGGAGCTGTTTTTT.